This TCR beta chain was found in a study of regulatory T cells in long-lasting Graves disease. This clonotype came up many times. To make TCR beta libraries, researchers used iRepertoire HTBI primers and Arm-PCR of CDR3 regions. TCRdb independently ran MiXCR on the multiplex PCR reads; one entry per CDR3 protein. The sample records about 540,000 distinct CDR3 sequences, approximately 15% being singletons. Time point specified: newly diagnosed GD, antithyroid drugs for less than 3 months. PBMCs were the source of the RNA used for TCR sequencing. Unmatched junction bases numbered 10, after V lost 6 bases and J lost 10 bases. Looked up from germline, CDR1 is MDHEN and CDR2 is SYDVKM. The CDR3 is 13 amino acids. These data also featured in a second study, about T cells in Graves' hyperthyroidism and ophthalmopathy.

Specimen: peripheral blood mononuclear cells (PBMCs), collected at new diagnosis, from a patient treated with antithyroid drugs. The TCR originated in a man aged 30 to 39 with Graves disease. The chain recombines TRBV28 with TRBJ1-2; 8 bases are shared with TRBD1. The CDR3 region is CASSFDRGGDYTF. The CDR3 nucleotides read TGTGCCAGCAGCTTTGACAGGGGAGGGGACTACACCTTC.